The 20 T cell receptor beta chains below come from one sample, sequenced in a study of T cell responses to AZD1222 COVID-19 vaccine. Libraries were prepared by immunoSEQ multiplex PCR; TCRdb keeps only in-frame clonotypes and omits some of them. The sample includes 60,000 to 85,000 clones, around 90% of them seen just once. The sequences come from peripheral blood, collected 28 days after the second dose of the MenACWY control vaccine. Receptor source: an adult who received the MenACWY meningococcal vaccine as a control.

The chain is built from TRBV6-1 and TRBJ2-7; no firm D call. CDR1 MNHNS and CDR2 SASEGT come from the germline V gene. The ends were cut back, 2 bases at V and 6 bases at J, with 5 bases in the middle. CDR3 length: 11 residues. CDR3 coding DNA: TGTGCCAGCAGTGAATATAGCGAGCAGTACTTC. This sequence encodes CASSEYSEQYF.

The chain employs TRBV7-2 and TRBJ1-5; no clear D. V dropped 3 bases and J dropped 7 bases, with 13 bases sitting between them. CDR1 and CDR2 (germline): SGHTA, FQGNSA. There are 14 residues in the CDR3. CDR3 protein: CASSFNSMGQPQHF. The CDR3 coding sequence is TGTGCCAGCAGCTTCAACTCCATGGGGCAGCCCCAGCATTTT.

The chain links TRBV28 to TRBJ1-1, with D perhaps matching TRBD1 (6 bases). This CDR3 comprises 15 residues. V was trimmed by 7 bases and J by 1 base, leaving 16 bases between them. The germline gives CDR1 MDHEN, CDR2 SYDVKM. The CDR3 DNA follows: TGTGCCAGCAAATCCATAGGACAGCCGAACACTGAAGCTTTCTTT. This gives the protein CASKSIGQPNTEAFF.

The chain combines TRBV11-2 with TRBJ1-2; D not resolved. CDR3 length: 14 amino acids. V was pared by 5 bases and J by 4 bases, with 14 bases between. Germline CDR1 reads SGHAT; CDR2 reads FQNNGV. CDR3 in DNA: TGTGCCAGCAGCCTTATTAAAGACTTCTATGGCTACACCTTC. It encodes CASSLIKDFYGYTF.

This chain connects TRBV10-3 to TRBJ1-1; 12 nucleotides match TRBD1. The CDR3 loop spans 17 amino acids. Germline trimming cut 4 bases from V and 6 bases from J; bases unmatched to any gene: 12. Germline assignment: CDR1 ENHRY and CDR2 SYGVKD. CDR3 nucleotide sequence: TGTGCCATCAGTGGGGACAGGGGGCTCCCGCTGGGCGCTGAAGCTTTCTTT. Its protein is CAISGDRGLPLGAEAFF.

This clone occurred once. This rearrangement joins TRBV29-1 to TRBJ2-7; 11 bases align to TRBD2. Germline trimming cut 5 bases from V and 1 base from J; bases unmatched to any gene: 10. The germline gives CDR1 SQVTM, CDR2 ANQGSEA. The CDR3 spans 16 residues. CDR3 residues: CSVQPSGLAASYEQYF. CDR3 DNA: TGCAGCGTTCAACCATCGGGACTAGCGGCTTCCTACGAGCAGTACTTC.

The chain employs TRBV30 and TRBJ2-7; D is ambiguous. In germline, CDR1 is GTSNPN, CDR2 SVGIG (reference sequence). Trimming removed 2 bases from V and 6 bases from J, with 17 bases in between. The CDR3 extends over 14 amino acids. The CDR3 nucleotides are TGTGCCTGGAGTCGAGGAGCATCTGCCTCCGAGCAGTACTTC. Amino acids: CAWSRGASASEQYF.

Details on this clone: A read error may produce the germline difference seen at one junction end. The chain joins TRBV27 to TRBJ1-6, with 7 bases matching TRBD1. CDR1 is MNHEY, CDR2 SMNVEV, per germline (reference sequence). The CDR3 runs to 13 residues. CDR3 sequence reads: CASSLSYRDSVNF. The DNA for the CDR3 is TGTGCCAGCAGTTTATCGTACAGGGACAGTGTCAACTTT.

The chain recombines TRBV28 with TRBJ2-7; the match to TRBD1 covers 9 bases. Germline V CDR1 and CDR2: MDHEN, SYDVKM. V was pared by 7 bases and J by 5 bases, with 12 bases of the junction left unmatched. The CDR3 consists of 15 residues. The CDR3 region has the DNA TGTGCCAGCACCGGCCTACAGGGGGCGAGCGACGAGCAGTACTTC. Its translation: CASTGLQGASDEQYF.

The chain is built from TRBV5-1 and TRBJ2-5, with TRBD2 identical over 7 bases. CDR1 is SGHRS and CDR2 is YFSETQ in the germline V gene. After removal of 3 bases from V and 3 bases from J, the junction contained 5 bases not matched to a gene. The CDR3 length is 14 residues. In nucleotides, the CDR3 is TGCGCCAGCAGCTCCTCCCGGGGGGAAGAGACCCAGTACTTC. As protein: CASSSSRGEETQYF. The full variable domain, completed using reference TRBV5-1 and TRBJ2-5, is KAGVTQTPRYLIKTRGQQVTLSCSPISGHRSVSWYQQTPGQGLQFLFEYFSETQRNKGNFPGRFSGRQFSNSRSEMNVSTLELGDSALYLCASSSSRGEETQYFGPGTRLLVL.

The chain joins TRBV10-1 to TRBJ1-1; 8 positions agree with TRBD1. Germline V gives CDR1 WNHNN, CDR2 SYGVQD (reference sequence). The CDR3 spans 14 residues. V shed 6 bases and J 3 bases; nucleotides not matched to a gene: 6. The CDR3 DNA reads as TGCGCCAGCAGGCGGTCACAGGGGGACACTGAAGCTTTCTTT. Translation: CASRRSQGDTEAFF.

The chain recombines TRBV29-1 with TRBJ2-7, with D tentatively TRBD1 or TRBD2 (5 bases each). The V end was cut by 2 bases, the J end by 1 base, with 15 bases between. CDR1 and CDR2 (germline): SQVTM, ANQGSEA. This CDR3 has 15 amino acids. The CDR3 protein is CSVEFTRGSSYEQYF. CDR3 nucleotides: TGCAGCGTTGAATTCACACGGGGCAGTTCCTACGAGCAGTACTTC.

The chain uses TRBV2 and TRBJ1-5, with 7 bases identical to TRBD1. The germline gives CDR1 SNHLY, CDR2 FYNNEI. The CDR3 is 16 amino acids. The junction had 11 bases not matched to a gene; V was cut back by 5 bases and J by 4 bases. The CDR3 is CASSLTQTGQNQPQHF. CDR3 bases: TGTGCCAGCAGTCTTACACAGACAGGGCAGAATCAGCCCCAGCATTTT.

This chain uses TRBV5-4 with TRBJ1-2, with TRBD1 matching over 9 bases. Germline V lookup: CDR1 SGHNT, CDR2 YYREEE (reference sequence). The length of the CDR3 is 15 residues. The trim removed 3 bases at V and 0 bases at J, leaving 3 bases unmatched. This CDR3 reads CASSSGQGSNYGYTF. CDR3 DNA sequence: TGTGCCAGCAGCTCGGGACAGGGCTCTAACTATGGCTACACCTTC.

The sample holds one count of this clone. The rearrangement uses TRBV18 and TRBJ2-2; D is perhaps TRBD1 (5 bases). Per the germline V gene, CDR1 is KGHSH and CDR2 is LQKENI. The CDR3 extends over 14 amino acids. V was shortened by 0 bases and J by 7 bases, with 9 bases between the two germline ends. DNA for the CDR3: TGTGCCAGCTCACCACCCCCCGACAGCGGGGAGCTGTTTTTT. It codes for CASSPPPDSGELFF.

This clone showed up just once. The genes are TRBV5-4 and TRBJ2-7; a possible D gene is TRBD1 (5 bases). This CDR3 is 14 amino acids long. Germline-derived CDR1 and CDR2 are SGHNT and YYREEE (reference sequence). The V gene lost 4 bases and the J gene lost 0 bases, with 11 bases spanning the gap. DNA of the CDR3: TGTGCCAGCAGCACGAAGACAGTCTCCTACGAGCAGTACTTC. Translated, it gives CASSTKTVSYEQYF.

This chain links TRBV29-1 with TRBJ2-1, with TRBD2 matching over 7 bases. CDR3 length: 12 amino acids. V was pared by 7 bases and J by 8 bases, with 8 bases of the junction left unmatched. Per the germline V gene, CDR1 is SQVTM and CDR2 is ANQGSEA. The CDR3 bases are TGCAGCGGTGGACTAGTGTTGTATGAGCAGTTCTTC. Amino acids: CSGGLVLYEQFF.

The J gene is TRBJ2-5, the V gene TRBV19; weak D call: TRBD2 (6 bases). The germline CDR1 and CDR2 sequences are LNHDA and SQIVND (reference sequence). The CDR3 length is 13 residues. Trimming took off 10 bases at V and 0 bases at J, with 12 bases between the two ends. This CDR3 is CATAGMYQETQYF. In nucleotides, the CDR3 is TGTGCCACCGCGGGGATGTACCAAGAGACCCAGTACTTC.

The chain carries TRBV4-1 and TRBJ2-7; 7 nucleotides align to TRBD1. The CDR3 contains 15 residues. Germline V gene data show CDR1 as MGHRA and CDR2 as YSYEKL. Trimming at V came to 5 bases and at J to 3 bases, leaving 10 bases not matched to a gene. The CDR3 sequence is CASSDLVTGDYEQYF. CDR3 nucleotide sequence: TGCGCCAGCAGCGATCTAGTCACAGGGGACTACGAGCAGTACTTC.

V is TRBV28 and J is TRBJ2-2; a weak D match, TRBD1 (6 bases). The CDR3 has 13 residues. Germline values: CDR1 MDHEN, CDR2 SYDVKM. V was clipped by 6 bases and J by 5 bases, with 10 bases between them. CDR3 nucleotide sequence: TGTGCCAGCAGCAACAGGGTGACCGGGGAGCTGTTTTTT. It encodes CASSNRVTGELFF.